These 32 T cell receptor beta chains were sequenced from one sample in a study of blood T cell repertoires in COVID-19. The data were produced by immunoSEQ multiplex PCR, yet TCRdb's version contains in-frame clones alone and is incomplete. This table has around 19,000 clones, around 87% appearing once. The sample taken for sequencing was peripheral blood. These receptors came from a human donor in a cohort sampled during active COVID-19.

The genes are TRBV28 and TRBJ2-1; 7 nucleotides align to TRBD2. Germline lookup yields CDR1 MDHEN and CDR2 SYDVKM. The J segment lost 9 bases and the V segment lost 6 bases, leaving 8 bases of the junction unmatched. The CDR3 consists of 13 residues. The CDR3 reads CASRPGLRFEQFF. The CDR3 nucleotides read TGTGCCAGCAGGCCGGGACTAAGGTTTGAGCAGTTCTTC.

The gene calls are TRBV6-2 or TRBV6-3 and TRBJ1-3, with 7 positions matching TRBD1. The CDR3 consists of 17 residues. CDR1 is MNHEY and CDR2 is SVGEGT in the germline V gene. J was trimmed by 2 bases and V by 5 bases; bases with no gene match: 12. The CDR3: CASSVPRTGRPGNTIYF. DNA for the CDR3: TGTGCCAGCAGTGTCCCACGGACAGGAAGACCTGGAAACACCATATATTTT.

The chain recombines TRBV25-1 with TRBJ2-3, with a weak D call TRBD2 (6 bases). Trimming left V 2 bases short and J 2 bases short, with 11 bases between. The CDR3 spans 15 residues. Germline lookup yields CDR1 MGHDK and CDR2 SYGVNS. The CDR3 DNA sequence: TGTGCCAGCAGTGAAAATGGAGGGGCCACAGATACGCAGTATTTT. Translated: CASSENGGATDTQYF. Complete variable domain (other parts from reference TRBV25-1 and TRBJ2-3): EADIYQTPRYLVIGTGKKITLECSQTMGHDKMYWYQQDPGMELHLIHYSYGVNSTEKGDLSSESTVSRIRTEHFPLTLESARPSHTSQYLCASSENGGATDTQYFGPGTRLTVL.

This clone was seen once. The rearrangement uses TRBV11-2 and TRBJ2-7; TRBD1 aligns across 9 bases. CDR3 length: 14 amino acids. The V and J ends lost 4 bases and 4 bases, in that order; junction bases with no gene match: 5. Germline loops: CDR1 SGHAT, CDR2 FQNNGV. In DNA form, the CDR3 reads TGTGCCAGCAGCTACGGGACAGGGAGTTACGAGCAGTACTTC. Protein product: CASSYGTGSYEQYF.

The chain combines TRBV5-4 with TRBJ2-3, with D tentatively TRBD2 (5 bases). Germline V gene lookup returns CDR1 SGHNT and CDR2 YYREEE (reference sequence). Between the trimmed V and J ends, which lost 0 bases and 3 bases, there was a span of 11 bases. This CDR3 is 15 amino acids long. CDR3 sequence (DNA): TGTGCCAGCAGCTTGGTGGGAGTCAGGACAGATACGCAGTATTTT. This translates into CASSLVGVRTDTQYF.

This chain uses TRBV7-2 with TRBJ1-4; D is unresolved. Germline loops: CDR1 SGHTA, CDR2 FQGNSA. The CDR3 sequence is 14 residues long. Trimming pared 1 base from V and 5 bases from J, leaving 8 bases between. CDR3 loop: CASSLDTLNEKLFF. CDR3 in DNA: TGTGCCAGCAGCTTAGACACCCTGAATGAAAAACTGTTTTTT.

This sequence joins TRBV5-1 and TRBJ2-7; 7 nucleotides line up with TRBD1. The V gene end was trimmed by 4 bases and the J gene end by 7 bases; junction bases not matched to a gene: 14. The V gene's germline CDR1 is SGHRS and CDR2 YFSETQ. This CDR3 spans 15 amino acids. The CDR3 coding sequence is TGCGCCAGCAGCCTCTGGGACAGTCCCACGGGTGAGCAGTACTTC. Protein product: CASSLWDSPTGEQYF.

The chain carries TRBV5-1 and TRBJ1-1; a weak D match, TRBD1 (5 bases). Trimming took 1 base from V and 1 from J, leaving 14 bases between them. CDR3 length equals 16 residues. Germline V gives CDR1 SGHRS, CDR2 YFSETQ. CDR3 nucleotides: TGCGCCAGCAGCTTGCGCCAGGGCGCCTCGAACACTGAAGCTTTCTTT. Residues: CASSLRQGASNTEAFF.

The chain uses TRBV27 and TRBJ1-1; a possible D gene is TRBD1 (5 bases). The V end lost 1 base, the J end lost 3 bases, and 15 bases lay between the germline ends. The CDR3 length is 16 residues. Germline CDR1 and CDR2: MNHEY and SMNVEV (reference sequence). CDR3 loop: CASSLFGGGWDTEAFF. The CDR3 bases are TGTGCCAGCAGTTTATTCGGGGGAGGGTGGGACACTGAAGCTTTCTTT.

The chain links TRBV9 to TRBJ2-5; perhaps TRBD2 as D (6 bases). This CDR3 region has 15 residues. Trimming stripped 0 bases from V and 2 bases from J, with 11 bases between. The V gene's germline CDR1 is SGDLS and CDR2 YYNGEE. CDR3 sequence: CASSVVGGKQETQYF. The CDR3 nucleotides are TGTGCCAGCAGCGTAGTTGGCGGGAAACAAGAGACCCAGTACTTC.

The chain employs TRBV6-5 and TRBJ2-5; 9 bases are a match to TRBD1. Germline V gene sequence: CDR1 MNHEY, CDR2 SVGAGI. V trimming: 6 bases; J trimming: 5 bases; junction bases outside the gene matches: 7. The CDR3 is 14 amino acids. The CDR3 loop is CASSQLTGGETQYF. Written as DNA, the CDR3 is TGTGCCAGCAGCCAATTGACAGGGGGGGAGACCCAGTACTTC.

The chain recombines TRBV27 with TRBJ2-7, with TRBD2 identical over 11 bases. The CDR3 length is 16 residues. Germline CDR1 is MNHEY and CDR2 is SMNVEV (reference sequence). The V and J ends lost 4 bases and 2 bases, in that order; junction bases with no gene match: 7. The CDR3, as DNA: TGTGCCAGCAGTTCCGAGACTAGCGGGAAAACCTACGAGCAGTACTTC. Protein sequence: CASSSETSGKTYEQYF.

This chain joins TRBV29-1 and TRBJ2-7, with 10 bases that match TRBD1. Germline CDR1 SQVTM, CDR2 ANQGSEA. V was clipped by 7 bases and J by 9 bases; unmatched bases: 15. This CDR3 contains 14 residues. The CDR3 loop is CSAGQGGEGGWQYF. The CDR3 nucleotides are TGCAGCGCCGGACAGGGGGGCGAAGGAGGATGGCAGTACTTC.

The chain couples TRBV10-2 to TRBJ2-5; 7 bases match TRBD2. V lost 6 bases and J lost 5; bases outside the gene matches: 6. Germline V CDR1 and CDR2: WSHSY, SAAADI. This CDR3 spans 13 amino acids. The CDR3 coding sequence is TGCGCCAGCAGACGGGAGGTCGTCGAGACCCAGTACTTC. Protein sequence: CASRREVVETQYF.

The chain uses TRBV6-5 and TRBJ1-5; maybe TRBD1 (5 bases). The CDR3 is made up of 13 amino acids. From germline, CDR1 is MNHEY and CDR2 SVGAGI. Trimming took off 9 bases at V and 6 bases at J, with 15 bases between the two ends. Here the CDR3 reads CASTPGVGQPQHF. The CDR3 nucleotides are TGTGCCAGTACCCCGGGGGTGGGTCAGCCCCAGCATTTT.

CDR3 loop: CASSTGTGAKYF. The CDR3 DNA follows: TGTGCCAGCAGTACCGGGACAGGGGCCAAGTACTTC. This chain links TRBV28 with TRBJ2-7; 10 positions match TRBD1. This CDR3 spans 12 amino acids. J gave up 11 bases and V 5 bases, and 6 bases lay outside the gene matches. In germline, CDR1 is MDHEN, CDR2 SYDVKM. The variable domain in full, completed from reference TRBV28 and TRBJ2-7, reads DVKVTQSSRYLVKRTGEKVFLECVQDMDHENMFWYRQDPGLGLRLIYFSYDVKMKEKGDIPEGYSVSREKKERFSLILESASTNQTSMYLCASSTGTGAKYFGPGTRLTVT.

This chain uses TRBV10-3 with TRBJ2-2, with D possibly being TRBD2 (7 bases). The CDR3 is 14 amino acids. V gave up 9 bases and J gave up 7 bases, with 18 bases separating them. CDR1 and CDR2 from the germline V gene are ENHRY and SYGVKD. CDR3 in amino acids: CAMMGAGANGELFF. The DNA for the CDR3 is TGTGCCATGATGGGGGCGGGAGCGAACGGGGAGCTGTTTTTT.

The chain has TRBV30 and TRBJ1-2; 10 bases align to TRBD1. Trimming took 1 base from V and 0 from J; bases not matched to a gene: 5. The CDR3 length is 16 residues. Germline V CDR1 and CDR2: GTSNPN, SVGIG (reference sequence). The CDR3 DNA reads as TGTGCCTGGAGTGGGGAAGGACAGGGGGCTAACTATGGCTACACCTTC. Translation: CAWSGEGQGANYGYTF.

This chain connects TRBV7-3 to TRBJ2-1; a weak D match, TRBD1 (5 bases). Per germline, CDR1 SGHTA and CDR2 FQGTGA. CDR3 size: 15 residues. Trimming cost V 4 bases and J 6 bases, with 16 bases left between them. The CDR3, as DNA: TGTGCCAGCAGCTCCCTCACTGACCAGGGCAATGAGCAGTTCTTC. The encoded protein is CASSSLTDQGNEQFF.

This clone showed up just a few times. This chain joins TRBV5-8 and TRBJ2-7; 7 bases are shared with TRBD1. V lost 0 bases, J lost 2 bases, and 2 bases stayed unmatched. The CDR3 totals 14 residues. Germline CDR1 SGHTS, CDR2 YDEGEE. The CDR3 DNA sequence: TGTGCCAGCAGCTTGGGGCAGGGGGCCTACGAGCAGTACTTC. Its translation: CASSLGQGAYEQYF.

This chain uses TRBV6-1 with TRBJ2-3, with unresolved D. V lost 3 bases to trimming and J lost 5 bases, with 6 bases between them. CDR3 length: 12 residues. Germline V gives CDR1 MNHNS, CDR2 SASEGT. CDR3 DNA: TGTGCCAGCAGTGAGGAGAGAGATACGCAGTATTTT. Protein sequence: CASSEERDTQYF.

The chain uses TRBV13 and TRBJ1-1; a weak D match, TRBD1 (6 bases). This CDR3 region has 14 residues. Germline loops: CDR1 PRHDT, CDR2 FYEKMQ (reference sequence). V was shortened by 4 bases and J by 6 bases, with 15 bases between the two germline ends. The CDR3 nucleotides read TGTGCCAGCAGCTCGAAGGTGACAGGCGCTGAAGCTTTCTTT. It specifies CASSSKVTGAEAFF. The full variable domain, completed using reference TRBV13 and TRBJ1-1, is AAGVIQSPRHLIKEKRETATLKCYPIPRHDTVYWYQQGPGQDPQFLISFYEKMQSDKGSIPDRFSAQQFSDYHSELNMSSLELGDSALYFCASSSKVTGAEAFFGQGTRLTVV.

The chain links TRBV19 to TRBJ1-3; no clear D gene. The germline V gene encodes CDR1 LNHDA and CDR2 SQIVND (reference sequence). This CDR3 has 14 amino acids. V was shortened by 7 bases and J by 0 bases, with 10 bases between the two germline ends. This CDR3 reads CASNRQASGNTIYF. The CDR3 DNA reads TGTGCCAGTAATCGGCAGGCCTCTGGAAACACCATATATTTT. Drawing the rest from reference TRBV19 and TRBJ1-3, the complete variable domain is DGGITQSPKYLFRKEGQNVTLSCEQNLNHDAMYWYRQDPGQGLRLIYYSQIVNDFQKGDIAEGYSVSREKKESFPLTVTSAQKNPTAFYLCASNRQASGNTIYFGEGSWLTVV.

The gene calls are TRBV2 and TRBJ2-1, with 9 bases fitting TRBD1. V gave up 0 bases and J gave up 9 bases; unmatched junction bases: 9. Per the germline V gene, CDR1 is SNHLY and CDR2 is FYNNEI. This CDR3 spans 16 amino acids. CDR3 in DNA: TGTGCCAGCAGTGAAGCGGATACAGGGGGCACAGGTGAGCAGTTCTTC. Translating it yields CASSEADTGGTGEQFF.

The genes are TRBV18 and TRBJ2-5, with D unclear. Per the germline V gene, CDR1 is KGHSH and CDR2 is LQKENI. The CDR3 length is 12 residues. Trimming shortened V by 5 bases and J by 0 bases, and 4 bases separated the two germline ends. CDR3 nucleotides: TGTGCCAGCTCATACAACCAAGAGACCCAGTACTTC. It translates to CASSYNQETQYF.

The V call is TRBV19, the J call TRBJ1-5; the match to TRBD1 covers 7 bases. Trimming cost V 5 bases and J 3 bases; bases outside gene matches: 4. The CDR3 has 14 amino acids. Germline assignment: CDR1 LNHDA and CDR2 SQIVND (reference sequence). CDR3 sequence: CASSLTGNNQPQHF. The CDR3 DNA follows: TGTGCCAGTAGTCTGACAGGGAACAATCAGCCCCAGCATTTT.

This rearrangement joins TRBV28 to TRBJ2-1; TRBD2 might be the D (5 bases). V lost 2 bases to trimming and J lost 0 bases, with 8 bases between them. The CDR3 runs 15 residues. Germline CDR1 MDHEN, CDR2 SYDVKM. The CDR3 sequence is CASSLRRSSYNEQFF. In DNA, the CDR3 is TGTGCCAGCAGTTTACGGAGGAGCTCCTACAATGAGCAGTTCTTC.

A few counts support this clone. This chain links TRBV3-1 (or the pseudogene TRBV3-2) with TRBJ2-7; 15 positions agree with TRBD2. CDR3 length equals 16 residues. The germline V gene has CDR1 LGHDT and CDR2 YNNKEL (reference sequence). Trimming cost V 4 bases and J 6 bases; bases outside gene matches: 7. The CDR3: CASSPGTSGRYGEQYF. The CDR3 coding sequence is TGTGCCAGCAGCCCCGGGACTAGCGGGAGGTATGGCGAGCAGTACTTC.

This clone has only one observation. This sequence joins TRBV27 and TRBJ2-2; 10 bases line up with TRBD2. The CDR3 is made up of 15 amino acids. Looked up from germline, CDR1 is MNHEY and CDR2 is SMNVEV (reference sequence). V gave up 3 bases and J gave up 7 bases; unmatched junction bases: 5. CDR3 sequence reads: CASSFTGTSVGELFF. As DNA, the CDR3 is TGTGCCAGCAGTTTCACCGGGACTAGCGTCGGGGAGCTGTTTTTT.

The CDR3, as DNA: TGTGCTAGTGGTTTGGTAGGCGGTAGCTCCTACAATGAGCAGTTCTTC. It encodes CASGLVGGSSYNEQFF. The chain combines TRBV12-5 with TRBJ2-1; no reliable D call. This CDR3 spans 16 amino acids. Looked up from germline, CDR1 is LGHNT and CDR2 is FRNRAP. V lost 0 bases to trimming and J lost 0 bases, with 9 bases between them.

In regard to this clone: This specimen includes other DNA sequences encoding the same CDR3. This rearrangement joins TRBV3-1 (or the pseudogene TRBV3-2) to TRBJ1-4, with 10 bases matching TRBD1. The CDR3 totals 16 residues. CDR1 LGHDT and CDR2 YNNKEL come from the germline V gene (reference sequence). Trimming removed 6 bases from V and 4 bases from J; junction bases left unmatched: 8. The CDR3 nucleotides are TGTGCCAGCAGTAACAGACAGGGGGCGGGTAATGAAAAACTGTTTTTT. Translated: CASSNRQGAGNEKLFF.

The chain links TRBV9 to TRBJ2-2, with 7 bases matching TRBD2. Germline assignment: CDR1 SGDLS and CDR2 YYNGEE. Losses at the gene ends were 3 bases for V and 5 bases for J; bases not matched to a gene: 4. The CDR3 is made up of 14 amino acids. The CDR3 sequence: CASSAGLLTGELFF. The CDR3 DNA follows: TGTGCCAGCAGCGCGGGACTACTAACCGGGGAGCTGTTTTTT.